This is a list of T cell receptor beta chains from one sample in a study of blood T cell repertoires in COVID-19. Sequencing was performed with immunoSEQ multiplex PCR; in TCRdb, only in-frame clones are kept and a portion is missing. Here the sample spans tens of thousands of clones, around 86% being singletons. Sequencing was done on a sample of peripheral blood. The receptor source for this set is a man younger than 40 with acute or convalescent COVID-19. Each CDR3 is given with its conserved first and last residue. Fields, in order: V gene, CDR3 length, J gene, CDR3 protein.

TRBV7-9	17	TRBJ1-1	CASTNLGDRRLNTEAFF
TRBV6-5	14	TRBJ1-4	CASRDKLTNEKLFF
TRBV12-3/TRBV12-4	13	TRBJ2-1	CASSDAGVHEQFF
TRBV5-6	15	TRBJ1-1	CASSLAGIWYTEAFF
TRBV29-1	15	TRBJ2-3	CSVEGRTGYTDTQYF
TRBV5-1	13	TRBJ2-1	CASSSGQGIEQFF
TRBV5-4	14	TRBJ2-5	CASTMNRGRETQYF
TRBV12-3/TRBV12-4	13	TRBJ2-1	CASSLSRDNEQFF
TRBV6-2/TRBV6-3	14	TRBJ2-7	CASSYSGQVYEQYF
TRBV4-1	17	TRBJ2-2	CASSQVRQPPNTGELFF
TRBV12-2	15	TRBJ2-3	CASRLSWPSTDTQYF
TRBV6-6	15	TRBJ1-1	CASSPTRDRGAEAFF
TRBV6-5	16	TRBJ2-1	CASSYPAAAKYNEQFF
TRBV4-3	15	TRBJ2-1	CASSHRTSGSDEQFF
TRBV3-1/TRBV3-2	14	TRBJ1-1	CASSHRQGSTEAFF
TRBV10-3	16	TRBJ2-2	CAIGNDRGLFSGELFF
TRBV10-3	15	TRBJ2-1	CAISEGRGRYNEQFF
TRBV14	15	TRBJ2-7	CASSQDIGRDYEQYF
TRBV11-2	14	TRBJ2-1	CASSPTGNRNEQFF
TRBV5-8	15	TRBJ2-3	CASSRTSGRADTQYF
TRBV10-3	12	TRBJ1-1	CAISTGLREAFF
TRBV5-6	19	TRBJ2-6	CASSLIRDKGRKGANVLTF